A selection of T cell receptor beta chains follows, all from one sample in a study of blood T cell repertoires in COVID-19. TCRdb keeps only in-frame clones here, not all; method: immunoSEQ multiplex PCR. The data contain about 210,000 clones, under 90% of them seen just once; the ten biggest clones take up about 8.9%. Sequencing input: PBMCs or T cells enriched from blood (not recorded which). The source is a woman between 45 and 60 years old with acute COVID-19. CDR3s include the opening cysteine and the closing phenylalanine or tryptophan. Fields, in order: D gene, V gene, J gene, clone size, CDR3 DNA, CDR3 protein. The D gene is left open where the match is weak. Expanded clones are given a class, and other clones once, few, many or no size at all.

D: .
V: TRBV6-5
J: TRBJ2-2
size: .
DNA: TGTGCCAGCAGACACGGGGCAGGGGGGCCCGGGGAGCTGTTTTTT
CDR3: CASRHGAGGPGELFF

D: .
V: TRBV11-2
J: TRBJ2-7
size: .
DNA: TGTGCCAGCAGCCCCCGGGGGGAGCAGTACTTC
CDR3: CASSPRGEQYF

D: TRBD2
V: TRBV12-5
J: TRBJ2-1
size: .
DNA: TGTGCTAGTGGTTTGCTACCTAGCGGAGCCTACAATGAGCAGTTCTTC
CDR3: CASGLLPSGAYNEQFF

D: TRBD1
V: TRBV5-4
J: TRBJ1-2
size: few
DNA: TGTGCCAGCAGCTTGGCCGGGACAGGGAACTATGGCTACACCTTC
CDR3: CASSLAGTGNYGYTF

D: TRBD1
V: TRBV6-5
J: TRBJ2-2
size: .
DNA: TGTGCCAGCTCCAGGGGGCAAGTCGGGGAGCTGTTTTTT
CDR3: CASSRGQVGELFF

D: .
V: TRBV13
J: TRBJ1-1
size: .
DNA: TGTGCCAGCAGCCGCCGGGACTCTGAAGCTTTCTTT
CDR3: CASSRRDSEAFF

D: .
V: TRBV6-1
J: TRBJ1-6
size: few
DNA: TGTGCCAGCAGTGAAGCACAGGATTCATTCAATTCACCCCTCCACTTT
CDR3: CASSEAQDSFNSPLHF

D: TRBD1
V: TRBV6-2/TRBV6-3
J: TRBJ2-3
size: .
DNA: TGTGCCAGCAGCCAGGACAGGGCCGGCACAGATACGCAGTATTTT
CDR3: CASSQDRAGTDTQYF

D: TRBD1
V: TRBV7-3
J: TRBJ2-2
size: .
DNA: TGTGCCAGCAGCCCCCCCACAGGGGTGAACACCGGGGAGCTGTTTTTT
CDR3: CASSPPTGVNTGELFF

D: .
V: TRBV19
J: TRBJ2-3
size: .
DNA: TGTGCCAGTACCCTGACTAGTTTAGTCACAGATACGCAGTATTTT
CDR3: CASTLTSLVTDTQYF

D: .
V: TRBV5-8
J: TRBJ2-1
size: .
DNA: TGTGCCAGCAGCTTGACCACGACTAGCTCCTACAATGAGCAGTTCTTC
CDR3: CASSLTTTSSYNEQFF

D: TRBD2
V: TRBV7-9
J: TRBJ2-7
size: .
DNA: TGTGCCAGCAGGGCGGGAGATTTTTCCACCGAGCAGTACTTC
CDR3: CASRAGDFSTEQYF

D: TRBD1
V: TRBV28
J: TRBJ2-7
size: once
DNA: TGTGCCAGCAGTAGGACAGGGGGCAAGTACGAGCAGTACTTC
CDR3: CASSRTGGKYEQYF

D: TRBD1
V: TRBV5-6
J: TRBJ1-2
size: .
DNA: TGTGCCAGCAGATTCCAAGGGGACAGATCTCCCTATGGCTACACCTTC
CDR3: CASRFQGDRSPYGYTF

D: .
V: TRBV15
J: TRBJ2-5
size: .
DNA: TGTGCCACCAGCAGAGAATCTGGCCTCCAAGAGACCCAGTACTTC
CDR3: CATSRESGLQETQYF

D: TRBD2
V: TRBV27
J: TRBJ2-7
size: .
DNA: TGTGCCAACCCTTTTAGCGGGAGGAGGTACGAGCAGTACTTC
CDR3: CANPFSGRRYEQYF

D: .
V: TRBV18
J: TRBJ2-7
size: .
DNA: TGTGCCAGCTCACCCCGGCAGGGCTACGAGCAGTACTTC
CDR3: CASSPRQGYEQYF

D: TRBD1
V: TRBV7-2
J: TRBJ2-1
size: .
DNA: TGTGCCAGCAGCTTCAGGGGGTTCTCCTACAATGAGCAGTTCTTC
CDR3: CASSFRGFSYNEQFF

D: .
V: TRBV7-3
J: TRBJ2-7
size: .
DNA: TGTGCCAGCAGCTTGACAGGAGTGGGCGAGCAGTACTTC
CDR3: CASSLTGVGEQYF

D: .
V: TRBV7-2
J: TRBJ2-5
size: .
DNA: TGTGCCAGCAGCTTATATTCAGACTTGACCCAGTACTTC
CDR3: CASSLYSDLTQYF

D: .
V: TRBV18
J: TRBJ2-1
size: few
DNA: TGTGCCAGCTCACCGGCAAGCGGGCACAATGAGCAGTTCTTC
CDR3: CASSPASGHNEQFF

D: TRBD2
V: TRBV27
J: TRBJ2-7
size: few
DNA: TGTGCCAGCAGTTTTACAGCGGGGGGTACCTACGAGCAGTACTTC
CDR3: CASSFTAGGTYEQYF

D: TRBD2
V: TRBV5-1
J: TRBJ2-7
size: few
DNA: TGCGCCAGCAGCTTGGCCACAGGGGGACTAGCGACGTACTTC
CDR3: CASSLATGGLATYF

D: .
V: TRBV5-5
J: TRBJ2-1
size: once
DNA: TGTGCCAGCAGCTTGGCCGGGAATGGAATAGGGGAGCAGTTCTTC
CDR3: CASSLAGNGIGEQFF

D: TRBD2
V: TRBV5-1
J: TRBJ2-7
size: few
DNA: TGCGCCAGCGCCGGGGGGTCCGAGCAGTACTTC
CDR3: CASAGGSEQYF

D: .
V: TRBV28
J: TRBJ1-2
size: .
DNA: TGTGCCAGCAGTTTCGGGACTTCCTATGGCTACACCTTC
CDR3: CASSFGTSYGYTF

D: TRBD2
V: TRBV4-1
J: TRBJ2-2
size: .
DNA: TGCGCCAGCAGCCGTGGACTAGCGGGGGCCCTTAACACCGGGGAGCTGTTTTTT
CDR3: CASSRGLAGALNTGELFF